Sequencing of this T cell receptor beta chain was carried out in a study of CD8 T cells in ankylosing spondylitis. Points from the study as a whole: Typical of ankylosing spondylitis blood, it appeared, was a TCR beta motif of fewer than 10 highly homologous variants.

As to this clonotype: As yet, its antigen is unknown.

Germline loops: CDR1 SGHRS, CDR2 YFSETQ. V lost 2 bases and J lost 7; bases outside the gene matches: 9. The CDR3 length is 16 residues. Quantitative 5'-RACE with molecular barcodes generated TCR beta libraries. TCRdb processed the 5' RACE reads anew with MiXCR; each CDR3 protein has one entry. This table has roughly 400,000 distinct CDR3 sequences, approximately 20% appearing once. Source material: blood, either unsorted or a sorted T cell fraction (not recorded which). The sequence was obtained from a male donor with ankylosing spondylitis. The V gene is TRBV5-1, the J gene TRBJ2-1; TRBD2 matches at 10 bases. The DNA of the CDR3 is TGCGCCAGCAGCTTATCCGGGACTAGCGATTTAAATGAGCAGTTCTTC. It yields the protein CASSLSGTSDLNEQFF.